This TCR beta chain was identified in a study of PD-1 blockade in classical Hodgkin lymphoma. General observations from the study: Newly diagnosed patients reportedly trailed healthy donors in baseline TCR diversity. TCR diversity rose significantly by C4D1 in CD4+ but not CD8+ cells.

Clones were read by immunoSEQ multiplex PCR, and TCRdb kept only the in-frame ones, dropping some. The data contain about 8,500 clones, 87% of them seen just once; the ten biggest clones take up under 40%. In the case of this clone: What it recognizes is unknown.

The CDR3 has 15 amino acids. J was trimmed by 5 bases and V by 3 bases; bases with no gene match: 6. Germline V gene data show CDR1 as MGHRA and CDR2 as YSYEKL. The time point denotes: cycle 4 day 1 (C4D1), after six to seven weeks of nivolumab. Every patient was affected by relapse after autologous stem cell transplantation, while exposure to brentuximab vedotin was not uniform. The V call is TRBV4-1, the J call TRBJ1-2; TRBD1 matches at 10 bases. The origin of this receptor is a human donor with classical Hodgkin lymphoma. Here the sequenced sample was peripheral blood mononuclear cells (PBMCs), taken before the fourth cycle of nivolumab. The CDR3 sequence is CASSHDRGRFYGYTF. CDR3 coding DNA: TGCGCCAGCAGCCATGACAGGGGGCGCTTTTATGGCTACACCTTC.